This T cell receptor (beta chain) comes out of a study of blood T cell repertoires in COVID-19. Study summary: Acute and convalescent COVID-19 samples came from the United States, Italy and Spain. T cells, B-cell-depleted T cells, or PBMCs provided the cDNA or gDNA that served as material.

Seattle patients were enrolled while actively infected and followed longitudinally. Germline V gene data show CDR1 as MNHEY and CDR2 as SVGEGT. V lost 4 bases to trimming and J lost 7 bases, with 4 bases between them. This CDR3 is built from 11 residues. Per the original methods: Nucleated cell number was recorded as an estimate derived from reference gene primer amplification. Produced via immunoSEQ multiplex PCR; TCRdb's table is partial and in-frame only. V and J calls and clone size are as listed in that table; D and trimming were resolved from the DNA. The profile shows roughly 230,000 clones, roughly 80% of them singletons.

The sequence came from a woman older than 75 with COVID-19, enrolled during active disease. The chain links TRBV6-2 or TRBV6-3 to TRBJ2-2; no clear D gene. Sequenced sample: peripheral blood. The CDR3 DNA follows: TGTGCCAGCAGTTTCCTCGGGGAGCTGTTTTTT. This codes for CASSFLGELFF.